This TCR beta chain was identified during a study of cytomegalovirus exposure and HLA in healthy donors. Study results and limitations: Rare TCR sequences predominated, though certain public TCRs were found in many donors.

This clone has only one observation. Its antigen is unidentified. The validation cohort, a group of 100 to 150 subjects, included the donors and was separate from the roughly 670-subject first cohort. Produced via immunoSEQ multiplex PCR; TCRdb's table is partial and in-frame only. Of about 150,000 clones listed, 80% to 90% are singletons. The V and J ends lost 4 bases and 7 bases respectively, with 8 bases between them. The CDR3 runs to 12 residues. Germline-derived CDR1 and CDR2 are SGHNT and YYREEE (reference sequence). The sequence was obtained from a man aged 18 to 29 in good health and CMV-seropositive. The sample consisted of PBMCs. The rearrangement joins TRBV5-4 to TRBJ2-2; D possibly corresponds to TRBD2 (5 bases). The DNA of the CDR3 is TGTGCCAGCAGCCAGGAGGTCGGGGAGCTGTTTTTT. This gives the protein CASSQEVGELFF.